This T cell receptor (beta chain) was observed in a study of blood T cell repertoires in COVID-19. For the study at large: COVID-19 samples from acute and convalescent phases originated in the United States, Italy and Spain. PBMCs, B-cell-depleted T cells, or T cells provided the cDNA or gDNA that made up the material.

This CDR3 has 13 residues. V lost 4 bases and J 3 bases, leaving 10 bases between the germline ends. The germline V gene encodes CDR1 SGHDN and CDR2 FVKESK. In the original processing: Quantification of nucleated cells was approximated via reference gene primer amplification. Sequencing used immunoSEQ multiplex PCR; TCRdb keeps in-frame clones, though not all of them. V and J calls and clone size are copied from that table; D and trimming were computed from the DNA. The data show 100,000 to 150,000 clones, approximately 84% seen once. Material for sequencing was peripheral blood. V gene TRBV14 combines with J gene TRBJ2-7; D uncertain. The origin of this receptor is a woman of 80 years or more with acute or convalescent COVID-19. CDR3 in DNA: TGTGCCAGCAGCCTTCGGAGCGACTACGAGCAGTACTTC. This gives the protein CASSLRSDYEQYF.